The 9 T cell receptor beta chains reported below all come from one sample, sequenced in a study of blood T cell repertoires in COVID-19. Here immunoSEQ multiplex PCR was the method, and the copy in TCRdb shows in-frame clones only, minus some. This table has tens of thousands of clones, about 91% appearing once. The sequencing sample was made of peripheral blood. These receptors originate from a human donor in a cohort sampled during active COVID-19.

This chain connects TRBV7-9 to TRBJ1-2, with D maybe TRBD1 (6 bases). The CDR3 is 13 residues long. The germline CDR1 and CDR2 sequences are SEHNR and FQNEAQ (reference sequence). V was pared by 8 bases and J by 4 bases, with 14 bases between. CDR3 region: CASSRGQSYGYTF. CDR3 bases: TGTGCCAGCTCCCGAGGACAGTCCTATGGCTACACCTTC. The entire variable domain, with the rest obtained from reference TRBV7-9 and TRBJ1-2, is as follows: DTGVSQNPRHKITKRGQNVTFRCDPISEHNRLYWYRQTLGQGPEFLTYFQNEAQLEKSRLLSDRFSAERPKGSFSTLEIQRTEQGDSAMYLCASSRGQSYGYTFGSGTRLTVV.

The chain combines TRBV15 with TRBJ2-2; no clear D. Per the germline V gene, CDR1 is LNHNV and CDR2 is YYDKDF (reference sequence). V dropped 0 bases and J dropped 2 bases, with 7 bases sitting between them. This CDR3 contains 15 residues. For the CDR3, the DNA is TGTGCCACCAGCAGAGACAGAGGTAACACCGGGGAGCTGTTTTTT. Its translation: CATSRDRGNTGELFF.

The chain combines TRBV5-1 with TRBJ1-4; 10 bases agree with TRBD1. CDR3 size: 15 residues. V trimming: 5 bases; J trimming: 8 bases; junction bases outside the gene matches: 9. Germline lookup yields CDR1 SGHRS and CDR2 YFSETQ. As DNA, the CDR3 is TGCGCCAGCAGTCCTATGACAGGGGGCGAGGAAAAACTGTTTTTT. Its translation: CASSPMTGGEEKLFF.

The chain is built from TRBV7-8 and TRBJ2-2; 8 positions agree with TRBD1. The V segment lost 3 bases and the J segment 9 bases; nucleotides outside the gene matches: 6. CDR1 is SGHVS, CDR2 FQNEAQ, per germline. CDR3 length: 14 amino acids. The CDR3 DNA is TGTGCCAGCAGCTTCCGACAGGGGATCAGGGAGCTGTTTTTT. It codes for CASSFRQGIRELFF.

This rearrangement joins TRBV5-1 to TRBJ2-5, with TRBD1 as a possible D gene (6 bases). Trimming took off 0 bases at V and 5 bases at J, with 14 bases between the two ends. The V gene's germline CDR1 is SGHRS and CDR2 YFSETQ. The CDR3 has 15 residues. The CDR3 reads CASSLASGDWETQYF. As DNA, the CDR3 is TGCGCCAGCAGCTTGGCGTCAGGGGATTGGGAGACCCAGTACTTC.

V gene TRBV19 combines with J gene TRBJ2-4; D is perhaps TRBD2 (5 bases). V lost 0 bases and J 3 bases, leaving 18 bases between the germline ends. Germline CDR1 LNHDA, CDR2 SQIVND (reference sequence). The CDR3 spans 18 residues. In DNA, the CDR3 is TGTGCCAGTAGTATAGAGGGCGGACGGGGAATTGTCAAAAACATTCAGTACTTC. Amino acids: CASSIEGGRGIVKNIQYF. The entire variable domain, with the rest obtained from reference TRBV19 and TRBJ2-4, is as follows: DGGITQSPKYLFRKEGQNVTLSCEQNLNHDAMYWYRQDPGQGLRLIYYSQIVNDFQKGDIAEGYSVSREKKESFPLTVTSAQKNPTAFYLCASSIEGGRGIVKNIQYFGAGTRLSVL.

This CDR3 reads CASSLSLGPRDSPLHF. The CDR3 DNA is TGTGCCAGCAGTTTATCGTTGGGGCCTCGGGATTCACCCCTCCACTTT. This chain connects TRBV27 to TRBJ1-6, with D maybe TRBD1 (5 bases). Trimming took off 0 bases at V and 8 bases at J, with 14 bases between the two ends. The germline V gene encodes CDR1 MNHEY and CDR2 SMNVEV (reference sequence). This CDR3 comprises 16 residues.

V is TRBV7-9 and J is TRBJ2-5; 7 bases agree with TRBD1. Germline V CDR1 and CDR2: SEHNR, FQNEAQ (reference sequence). V lost 5 bases and J lost 5; bases outside the gene matches: 14. This CDR3 is 16 amino acids long. For the CDR3, the DNA is TGTGCCAGCAGCAGACAACAGGCAGGGGGTGCGGAGACCCAGTACTTC. Protein product: CASSRQQAGGAETQYF. Based on the CDR3 plus reference TRBV7-9 and TRBJ2-5, the full variable domain is DTGVSQNPRHKITKRGQNVTFRCDPISEHNRLYWYRQTLGQGPEFLTYFQNEAQLEKSRLLSDRFSAERPKGSFSTLEIQRTEQGDSAMYLCASSRQQAGGAETQYFGPGTRLLVL.

This clone came up a few times. This chain uses TRBV21-1 with TRBJ2-7; TRBD1, the D gene given by the table, was not confirmed from the DNA. TRBV21-1 is a listed pseudogene. This CDR3 is 14 amino acids long. Written as DNA, the CDR3 is TGTGCCAGCAGCAAACCTCAGGGGGCGAGTGAGCAGTACTTC. Its protein product is CASSKPQGASEQYF.